Shown below are 22 T cell receptor beta chains from a single sample sequenced in a study of T cell repertoires in cytomegalovirus infection. TCRdb analysed the reads with MiXCR anew, one entry per CDR3 protein. The repertoire includes about 740,000 distinct CDR3 sequences, 35% of them detected once, and 2.5% to 3.5% sits in the top ten. Material for sequencing was PBMCs. These receptors were taken from a human donor in good health (CMV status not recorded). Some clones in this sample may be carry-over from other donors' samples.

There are a few counts of this clonotype. V usage is TRBV7-9 and J usage is TRBJ1-1; D gene unclear. Trimming took off 5 bases at V and 7 bases at J, with 14 bases between the two ends. The germline V gene encodes CDR1 SEHNR and CDR2 FQNEAQ (reference sequence). The CDR3 runs to 13 residues. The DNA for the CDR3 is TGTGCCAGCAGCCTTACTATGGCAGGTGAAGCTTTCTTT. Translation gives CASSLTMAGEAFF.

This chain uses TRBV4-2 with TRBJ2-7, with 7 bases fitting TRBD1. V dropped 3 bases and J dropped 4; count of bases not matched to a gene: 12. The CDR3 is 16 residues long. The germline CDR1 and CDR2 sequences are LGHNA and YNFKEQ. The DNA for the CDR3 is TGTGCCAGCAGCCAGGGGGACAGCTCATGGAGATACGAGCAGTACTTC. Its translation: CASSQGDSSWRYEQYF.

This clonotype was seen a handful of times. V is TRBV12-3 or TRBV12-4 and J is TRBJ2-2; D not certain. This CDR3 spans 14 amino acids. Trimming stripped 6 bases from V and 7 bases from J, with 15 bases between. This CDR3 is CASRFDVRVGELFF. The CDR3 bases are TGTGCCAGCAGGTTCGACGTAAGGGTCGGGGAGCTGTTTTTT.

V and J are TRBV12-3 or TRBV12-4 and TRBJ1-5, with 10 bases fitting TRBD1. The CDR3 contains 15 residues. J lost 5 bases, V lost 5 bases, and 6 bases had no gene match. CDR3 amino acids: CASSRGTGAYQPQHF. As DNA, the CDR3 is TGTGCCAGCAGTCGTGGGACAGGGGCCTATCAGCCCCAGCATTTT.

The chain combines TRBV7-9 with TRBJ2-1; D unclear. Between the trimmed V and J ends, which lost 1 base and 4 bases, there was a span of 8 bases. The CDR3 contains 14 residues. Germline CDR1 reads SEHNR; CDR2 reads FQNEAQ (reference sequence). CDR3: CASSLVLGYNEQFF. CDR3 nucleotides: TGTGCCAGCAGCTTAGTCCTGGGGTACAATGAGCAGTTCTTC.

This clonotype was found a few times. V gene TRBV15 combines with J gene TRBJ1-5, with a tentative D call TRBD1 (5 bases). The CDR3 contains 14 residues. V was clipped by 0 bases and J by 7 bases, with 10 bases between them. Germline V lookup: CDR1 LNHNV, CDR2 YYDKDF (reference sequence). DNA of the CDR3: TGTGCCACCAGCAGAGATAGAGGGGTACAGCCCCAGCATTTT. Translating gives CATSRDRGVQPQHF.

The chain uses TRBV6-5 and TRBJ2-6; D may match TRBD1 or TRBD2 (6 bases each). There are 18 residues in the CDR3. Germline V gene data show CDR1 as MNHEY and CDR2 as SVGAGI. The germline V and J ends were trimmed by 2 bases and 1 base, with 15 bases remaining between them. CDR3 DNA sequence: TGTGCCAGCAGTTACCGGGGGACAACTGGATCTGGGGCCAACGTCCTGACTTTC. Translating it yields CASSYRGTTGSGANVLTF.

This clonotype was counted between two and nine times. The V and J genes are TRBV7-2 and TRBJ1-4; the D is unclear. The CDR3 is made up of 15 amino acids. V was cut by 1 base and J by 3 bases, with 9 bases left in between. Germline-derived CDR1 and CDR2 are SGHTA and FQGNSA. The CDR3 sequence is CASSLGGLPNEKLFF. As DNA, the CDR3 is TGTGCCAGCAGCTTAGGCGGACTGCCTAATGAAAAACTGTTTTTT. Full variable domain (missing parts from reference TRBV7-2 and TRBJ1-4): GAGVSQSPSNKVTEKGKDVELRCDPISGHTALYWYRQSLGQGLEFLIYFQGNSAPDKSGLPSDRFSAERTGGSVSTLTIQRTQQEDSAVYLCASSLGGLPNEKLFFGSGTQLSVL.

The chain carries TRBV20-1 and TRBJ2-1; TRBD1 agrees at 8 bases. The germline V gene encodes CDR1 DFQATT and CDR2 SNEGSKA (reference sequence). The CDR3 covers 13 residues. Losses at the gene ends were 7 bases for V and 9 bases for J; bases not matched to a gene: 11. The CDR3 reads CSVFRTGIGEQFF. The CDR3 coding sequence is TGCAGTGTATTTAGGACAGGGATTGGTGAGCAGTTCTTC.

The chain uses TRBV4-1 and TRBJ2-7; 9 bases fit TRBD2. V was pared by 8 bases and J by 3 bases, with 17 bases of the junction left unmatched. Germline CDR1 and CDR2: MGHRA and YSYEKL. This CDR3 is 17 amino acids long. The CDR3 region is CASLGVVAGGDHYEQYF. CDR3 DNA sequence: TGCGCCAGCCTCGGCGTAGTGGCGGGGGGGGATCACTACGAGCAGTACTTC.

In this sample, this clonotype turned up a few times. One end of the junction varies from germline; a read error may be responsible. This sequence joins TRBV5-1 and TRBJ1-4; the D is unclear. This CDR3 comprises 14 residues. In germline, CDR1 is SGHRS, CDR2 YFSETQ. The CDR3 loop is CASSLGGLGEKLFF. The DNA for the CDR3 is TGTGCTAGCAGCTTGGGTGGGTTGGGTGAAAAACTGTTTTTT.

As for this clonotype: One junction end disagrees with the germline gene, perhaps due to a read error. The chain uses TRBV19 and TRBJ2-7; possibly TRBD2 for D (5 bases). The CDR3 consists of 14 residues. Germline V gene lookup returns CDR1 LNHDA and CDR2 SQIVND (reference sequence). This chain's CDR3 is CASSMAGLTYEHYF. The CDR3 DNA is TGTGCAAGTAGTATGGCGGGTTTGACCTACGAGCATTACTTC.

In its sample, this clonotype was seen many times. V gene TRBV5-5 combines with J gene TRBJ2-3; 7 positions agree with TRBD1. The CDR3 consists of 16 residues. The germline CDR1 and CDR2 sequences are SGHKS and YYEKEE (reference sequence). The V gene end was trimmed by 0 bases and the J gene end by 4 bases; junction bases not matched to a gene: 8. The chain's CDR3 is CASSLAPTRGPDTQYF. CDR3 DNA sequence: TGTGCCAGCAGCTTGGCCCCCACGAGGGGGCCAGATACGCAGTATTTT. The full variable domain, completed using reference TRBV5-5 and TRBJ2-3, is DAGVTQSPTHLIKTRGQQVTLRCSPISGHKSVSWYQQVLGQGPQFIFQYYEKEERGRGNFPDRFSARQFPNYSSELNVNALLLGDSALYLCASSLAPTRGPDTQYFGPGTRLTVL.

The chain is built from TRBV12-3 or TRBV12-4 and TRBJ2-3; a possible D gene is TRBD2 (7 bases). CDR3 length: 15 amino acids. V lost 9 bases, J lost 0 bases, and 16 bases lay in between. The CDR3 DNA reads TGTGCCAGAAGTCTAGGGGGAGGGAGCACAGATACGCAGTATTTT. Encoded protein: CARSLGGGSTDTQYF.

This chain connects TRBV20-1 to TRBJ2-5; maybe TRBD2 (5 bases). CDR3 length: 17 amino acids. Germline V lookup: CDR1 DFQATT, CDR2 SNEGSKA (reference sequence). V was cut by 5 bases and J by 3 bases, with 25 bases left in between. The CDR3 region is CSAFGGGLAESKETQYF. The CDR3 DNA reads TGCAGTGCTTTCGGCGGCGGGCTAGCCGAAAGCAAAGAGACCCAGTACTTC.

This clonotype was detected a few times. The chain joins TRBV24-1 to TRBJ1-2; D perhaps matches TRBD1 (5 bases). This CDR3 region has 12 residues. The V gene lost 4 bases and the J gene lost 6 bases, with 8 bases spanning the gap. Germline V gene sequence: CDR1 KGHDR, CDR2 SFDVKD. The CDR3 nucleotides are TGTGCCACCAGTGAGGGGCTCCATGGCTACACCTTC. Translating gives CATSEGLHGYTF.

This chain uses TRBV11-3 with TRBJ2-1; the match to TRBD1 covers 7 bases. The CDR3 covers 15 residues. Trimming took 6 bases from V and 0 from J; bases not matched to a gene: 5. Germline assignment: CDR1 SGHNT and CDR2 YENEEA. The CDR3: CASSWGQSSYNEQFF. The CDR3 DNA reads TGTGCCAGCAGTTGGGGACAGAGCTCCTACAATGAGCAGTTCTTC.

The chain uses TRBV29-1 and TRBJ2-1; D tentatively reads TRBD1 or TRBD2 (5 bases each). CDR3 length equals 12 residues. Trimming took off 4 bases at V and 7 bases at J, with 11 bases between the two ends. CDR1 SQVTM and CDR2 ANQGSEA come from the germline V gene. The chain's CDR3 is CSVGVGTNEQFF. The CDR3 DNA follows: TGCAGCGTTGGGGTAGGGACGAATGAGCAGTTCTTC.

The genes are TRBV7-6 and TRBJ2-3; D call uncertain. This CDR3 is 12 amino acids long. The germline V gene encodes CDR1 SGHVS and CDR2 FNYEAQ. V lost 5 bases and J lost 4, with 7 bases in between. Here the CDR3 reads CASSPTSDTQYF. DNA of the CDR3: TGTGCCAGCAGCCCGACCTCAGATACGCAGTATTTT.

The chain has TRBV19 and TRBJ2-1; D gene ambiguous. Germline assignment: CDR1 LNHDA and CDR2 SQIVND (reference sequence). Trimming left V 7 bases short and J 6 bases short, with 10 bases between. The CDR3 consists of 12 residues. CDR3: CASKARGNEQFF. The CDR3 region has the DNA TGTGCCAGTAAAGCCCGCGGCAATGAGCAGTTCTTC.

The chain links TRBV28 to TRBJ1-6; D may be TRBD1 (6 bases). Trimming left V 6 bases short and J 0 bases short, with 27 bases between. The CDR3 is 21 residues long. Germline V CDR1 and CDR2: MDHEN, SYDVKM. The CDR3 is CASRGQSGQRSLSSYNSPLHF. The CDR3 DNA reads as TGTGCCAGCAGGGGCCAATCGGGACAAAGGAGTCTTAGCTCCTATAATTCACCCCTCCACTTT.

This chain links TRBV6-1 with TRBJ2-7; 11 bases map to TRBD2. With V trimmed by 5 bases and J by 0 bases, 15 bases remained unmatched. CDR1 and CDR2 (germline): MNHNS, SASEGT. This CDR3 is 19 amino acids long. The CDR3 nucleotides read TGTGCCAGCAGTTTAACCGGGACTAGCGGCTCGGCGGCCTCCTACGAGCAGTACTTC. Translating it yields CASSLTGTSGSAASYEQYF.